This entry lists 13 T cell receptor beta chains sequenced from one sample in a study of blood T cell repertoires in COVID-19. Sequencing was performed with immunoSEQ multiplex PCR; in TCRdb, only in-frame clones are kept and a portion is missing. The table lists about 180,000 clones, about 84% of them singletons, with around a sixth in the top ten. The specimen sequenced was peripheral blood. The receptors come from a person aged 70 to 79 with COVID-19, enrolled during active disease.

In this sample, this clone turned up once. The CDR3 DNA reads as TGTGCCTGGAGTTCTCTCGGGACAGGGGGGTATGGCTACACCTTC. Translating it yields CAWSSLGTGGYGYTF. The rearrangement joins TRBV30 to TRBJ1-2; 11 bases align to TRBD1. The V segment lost 2 bases and the J segment 5 bases; nucleotides outside the gene matches: 7. The germline V gene has CDR1 GTSNPN and CDR2 SVGIG (reference sequence). The CDR3 has 15 residues.

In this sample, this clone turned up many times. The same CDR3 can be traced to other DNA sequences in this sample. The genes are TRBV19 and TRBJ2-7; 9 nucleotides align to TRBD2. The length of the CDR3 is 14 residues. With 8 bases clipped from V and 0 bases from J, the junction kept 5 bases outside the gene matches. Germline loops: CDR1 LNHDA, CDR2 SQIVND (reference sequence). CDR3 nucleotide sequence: TGTGCCAGTTCGAAGCGGGGGGACTCCTACGAGCAGTACTTC. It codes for CASSKRGDSYEQYF.

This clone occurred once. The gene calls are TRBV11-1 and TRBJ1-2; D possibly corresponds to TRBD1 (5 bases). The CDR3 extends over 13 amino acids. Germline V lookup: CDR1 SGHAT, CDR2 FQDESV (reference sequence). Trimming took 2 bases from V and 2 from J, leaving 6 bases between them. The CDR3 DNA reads TGTGCCAGCAGCTTACCAGGGAACTATGGCTACACCTTC. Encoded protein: CASSLPGNYGYTF. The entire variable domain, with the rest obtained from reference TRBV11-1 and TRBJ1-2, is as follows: EAEVAQSPRYKITEKSQAVAFWCDPISGHATLYWYRQILGQGPELLVQFQDESVVDDSQLPKDRFSAERLKGVDSTLKIQPAELGDSAMYLCASSLPGNYGYTFGSGTRLTVV.

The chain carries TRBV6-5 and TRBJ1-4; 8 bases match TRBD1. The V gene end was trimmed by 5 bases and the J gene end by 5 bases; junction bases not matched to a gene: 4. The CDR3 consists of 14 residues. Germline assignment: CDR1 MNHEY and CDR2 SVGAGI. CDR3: CASSPRTGNEKLFF. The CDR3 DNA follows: TGTGCCAGCAGTCCGCGGACAGGGAATGAAAAACTGTTTTTT.

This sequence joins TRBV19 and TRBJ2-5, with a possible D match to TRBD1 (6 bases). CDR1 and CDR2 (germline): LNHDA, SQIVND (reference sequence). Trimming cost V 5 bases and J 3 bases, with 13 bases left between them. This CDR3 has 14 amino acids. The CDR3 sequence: CASSFRSGEETQYF. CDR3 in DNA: TGTGCCAGTAGTTTCCGTTCAGGGGAAGAGACCCAGTACTTC.

The CDR3 is CASSSEDRDGQPQHF. CDR3 in DNA: TGTGCCAGTAGTTCGGAGGACAGGGACGGACAGCCCCAGCATTTT. The chain carries TRBV19 and TRBJ1-5; TRBD1 matches at 8 bases. Looked up from germline, CDR1 is LNHDA and CDR2 is SQIVND (reference sequence). Germline trimming cut 5 bases from V and 7 bases from J; bases unmatched to any gene: 10. The CDR3 is 15 amino acids.

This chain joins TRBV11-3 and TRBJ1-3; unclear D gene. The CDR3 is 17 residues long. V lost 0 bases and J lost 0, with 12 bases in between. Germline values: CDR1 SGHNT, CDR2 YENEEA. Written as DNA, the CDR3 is TGTGCCAGCAGCTTAGAGGGCCCTGAACCCTCTGGAAACACCATATATTTT. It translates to CASSLEGPEPSGNTIYF.

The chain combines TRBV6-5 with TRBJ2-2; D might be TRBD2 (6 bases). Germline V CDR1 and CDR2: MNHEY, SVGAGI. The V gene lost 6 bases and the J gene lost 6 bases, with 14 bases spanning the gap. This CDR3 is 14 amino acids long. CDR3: CASSGARGAGELFF. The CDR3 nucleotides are TGTGCCAGCAGCGGAGCGCGGGGAGCCGGGGAGCTGTTTTTT.

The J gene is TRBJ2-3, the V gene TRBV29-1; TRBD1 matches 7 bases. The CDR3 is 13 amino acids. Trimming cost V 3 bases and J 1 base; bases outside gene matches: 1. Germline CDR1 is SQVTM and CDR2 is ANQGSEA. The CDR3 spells CSVDGQGTDTQYF. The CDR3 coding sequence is TGCAGCGTTGACGGACAGGGCACAGATACGCAGTATTTT.

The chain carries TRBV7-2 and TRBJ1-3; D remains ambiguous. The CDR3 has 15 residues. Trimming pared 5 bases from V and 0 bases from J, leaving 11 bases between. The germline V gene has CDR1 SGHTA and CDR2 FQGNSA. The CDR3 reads CASSPSHSSGNTIYF. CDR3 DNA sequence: TGTGCCAGCAGCCCATCACATTCCTCTGGAAACACCATATATTTT.

The CDR3 region is CASKDRGHQPQHF. CDR3 nucleotide sequence: TGTGCCAGTAAGGATAGGGGGCATCAGCCCCAGCATTTT. The chain carries TRBV19 and TRBJ1-5; 7 bases map to TRBD1. The CDR3 loop spans 13 amino acids. The J segment lost 5 bases and the V segment lost 7 bases, leaving 5 bases of the junction unmatched. Germline CDR1 LNHDA, CDR2 SQIVND (reference sequence).

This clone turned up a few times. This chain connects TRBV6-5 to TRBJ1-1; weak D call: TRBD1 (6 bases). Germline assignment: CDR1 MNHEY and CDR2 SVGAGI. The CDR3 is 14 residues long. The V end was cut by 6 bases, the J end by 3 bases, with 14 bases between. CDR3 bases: TGTGCCAGCAGCTACACAGGGTCCCACACTGAAGCTTTCTTT. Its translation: CASSYTGSHTEAFF.

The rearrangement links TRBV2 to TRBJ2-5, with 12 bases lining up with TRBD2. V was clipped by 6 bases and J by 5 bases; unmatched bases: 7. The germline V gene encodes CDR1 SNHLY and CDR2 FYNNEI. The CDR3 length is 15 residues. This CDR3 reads CASRQLAGGTETQYF. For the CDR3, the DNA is TGTGCCAGCAGACAACTAGCGGGGGGTACGGAGACCCAGTACTTC.